The entry below gives a single T cell receptor beta chain sequence along with its context. The antigen remains undetermined. Germline V gene data show CDR1 as DFQATT and CDR2 as SNEGSKA (reference sequence). V shed 1 base and J shed 0 bases, with 16 bases lying between them. The CDR3 extends over 16 amino acids. This sample was taken from a study of T cells in Graves' hyperthyroidism and ophthalmopathy. Study-wide context: Specimen type is peripheral blood, collected at initial diagnosis prior to any treatment. Findings and caveats of the study: Separating ophthalmopathy from stable hyperthyroidism was achieved by a 13 V-J model. In the blood, most expanded thyroid clonotypes above 0.001 appeared as well. Model output signaled ophthalmopathy a median roughly 6.1 months ahead of onset.

TCR beta CDR3 sequences were amplified from RNA transcripts. The HTBI set primed first-round TCR CDR3 RT-PCR. TCRdb reanalysed the multiplex PCR reads using MiXCR and keeps one entry per CDR3 protein. This sample carries hundreds of thousands of distinct CDR3 sequences, 20% of them seen once, and the ten largest clones take approximately 50%. The chain has TRBV20-1 and TRBJ2-7, with D perhaps TRBD2 (6 bases). The sequenced sample was blood. The source of this sequence is a man in his forties with Graves' ophthalmopathy. The CDR3 is CSARGGGRVGSYEQYF. In DNA, the CDR3 is TGCAGTGCTAGAGGAGGAGGGCGGGTCGGCTCCTACGAGCAGTACTTC.